Here is one TCR beta chain with its context. Antigen unknown. The data are from a study of shared clonotypes between healthy human individuals. About the research overall: CD4 naive and CD4 memory each took three plates per donor, while CD8 naive took two and CD8 memory one. Whole-study findings and limits: Clonotypes shared by all four sorted-subset donors had higher generation probabilities than non-shared clonotypes. Across subsets, estimated richness was generally greater for naive than for memory populations.

TCRdb keeps only in-frame clones here, not all; method: immunoSEQ multiplex PCR. This table holds approximately 340,000 clones, around 79% found once. CD4+ cell separation produced CD45RA+ naive and CD45RA-negative memory subsets. Germline V gene data show CDR1 as LGHNA and CDR2 as YSLEER. Trimming took 3 bases from V and 9 from J, leaving 15 bases between them. This CDR3 contains 14 residues. V gene TRBV4-3 combines with J gene TRBJ2-1; D remains unclear. The source is a man between 25 and 39 years old in good health. The source material was memory CD4+ T cells sorted from blood. Subset reported: CD45RA-negative fraction. In DNA form, the CDR3 reads TGCGCCAGCAGCCACTCAAAGGGCGTCCGTGAGCAGTTCTTC. This translates into CASSHSKGVREQFF.